Sequencing of this T cell receptor beta chain was carried out in a study of T cell repertoires in cytomegalovirus infection. At the level of the study: Recently identified HLA-C-restricted CMV epitopes were used, and well-studied HLA-B-restricted CMV epitopes were used as well. It can be stated that public TCR beta signatures indicated CMV infection as well as a matching HLA type. Overall study results and limits: CMV-specific TCR beta clonotypes restricted by HLA-C were the ones dominating the ex vivo response.

J gave up 4 bases and V 7 bases, and 8 bases lay outside the gene matches. The CDR3 is 14 amino acids. The V gene's germline CDR1 is LNHDA and CDR2 SQIVND (reference sequence). Regarding this clonotype: Its antigen is not identified.

Using its own MiXCR run on the reads, TCRdb lists one record per CDR3 protein. Of more than 85,000 distinct CDR3 sequences in the sample, around 31% were seen once. V usage is TRBV19 and J usage is TRBJ1-2, with 8 bases aligning to TRBD1. Sequenced here: CD8+ T cells from cultured PBMCs, sampled from culture after CMV antigen stimulation. The receptor comes from a human donor in good health (CMV status not recorded). Some clones in this sample may be carry-over from other donors' samples. The CDR3 nucleotides read TGTGCCAGTACCCAAGGACAGGGAACCTATGGCTACACCTTC. Protein: CASTQGQGTYGYTF.